The 29 T cell receptor beta chains reported below all come from one sample, sequenced in a study of T cells after yellow fever vaccination. TCRdb reprocessed the 5' RACE reads with MiXCR, giving one entry per CDR3 protein. The sample consists of 300,000 or so distinct CDR3 sequences, roughly 9% of them appearing once. Sequenced material: CD4+ T cells sorted from PBMCs, taken 5 days after the yellow fever booster vaccination. These receptors were taken from a young man who received the YFV17D yellow fever vaccine.

The chain links TRBV5-5 to TRBJ2-1; 11 positions match TRBD1. The CDR3 extends over 14 amino acids. Germline trimming cut 3 bases from V and 9 bases from J; bases unmatched to any gene: 5. In germline, CDR1 is SGHKS, CDR2 YYEKEE (reference sequence). CDR3 sequence reads: CASSSGQGAGEQFF. CDR3 sequence (DNA): TGTGCCAGCAGCTCCGGACAGGGGGCTGGTGAGCAGTTCTTC.

The chain joins TRBV4-3 to TRBJ1-2, with D unclear. Trimming removed 7 bases at V and 0 bases at J, with 18 bases between. The germline gives CDR1 LGHNA, CDR2 YSLEER. The CDR3 spans 16 residues. The CDR3 DNA is TGCGCCAGCACCCCTAAGCTGGCAGCGACTAACTATGGCTACACCTTC. Translated, it gives CASTPKLAATNYGYTF.

This clonotype was observed many times. The gene calls are TRBV30 and TRBJ2-1; 7 nucleotides agree with TRBD2. The V gene's germline CDR1 is GTSNPN and CDR2 SVGIG (reference sequence). The ends lost 0 bases at V and 7 bases at J; junction bases unmatched: 9. This CDR3 is 15 amino acids long. This CDR3 reads CAWSVPSGLGNEQFF. The CDR3 nucleotides read TGTGCCTGGAGTGTCCCTAGCGGACTGGGGAATGAGCAGTTCTTC. The complete variable domain, with remaining parts taken from reference TRBV30 and TRBJ2-1, reads SQTIHQWPATLVQPVGSPLSLECTVEGTSNPNLYWYRQAAGRGLQLLFYSVGIGQISSEVPQNLSASRPQDRQFILSSKKLLLSDSGFYLCAWSVPSGLGNEQFFGPGTRLTVL.

This clonotype was counted only a few times. V and J are TRBV2 and TRBJ1-5, with 9 bases aligning to TRBD1. Germline V gene lookup returns CDR1 SNHLY and CDR2 FYNNEI. With V trimmed by 6 bases and J by 7 bases, 4 bases remained unmatched. The CDR3 runs to 13 residues. The CDR3 DNA follows: TGTGCCAGCAGGGACAGGGGCCTACAGCCCCAGCATTTT. Its protein product is CASRDRGLQPQHF.

This clonotype was counted only a few times. The chain links TRBV2 to TRBJ2-1; 12 bases map to TRBD2. Germline values: CDR1 SNHLY, CDR2 FYNNEI. CDR3 size: 12 residues. Germline trimming cut 5 bases from V and 15 bases from J; bases unmatched to any gene: 5. The CDR3 DNA follows: TGTGCCAGCAGTCTGACTAGCGGGAGCAGGTTCTTC. Translating gives CASSLTSGSRFF.

This clonotype showed up many times. This sequence joins TRBV12-3 or TRBV12-4 and TRBJ1-1; D is unresolved. The CDR3 runs 13 residues. The V end lost 6 bases, the J end lost 4 bases, and 12 bases lay between the germline ends. CDR3 in DNA: TGTGCCAGCAGCCCAGAGGTCGGCACTGAAGCTTTCTTT. Translation: CASSPEVGTEAFF.

This clonotype was recorded at least ten times. The chain links TRBV29-1 to TRBJ1-4, with D perhaps matching TRBD1 (6 bases). The CDR3 loop spans 14 amino acids. From germline, CDR1 is SQVTM and CDR2 ANQGSEA. V gave up 5 bases and J gave up 8 bases, with 18 bases separating them. The CDR3 DNA follows: TGCAGCGTTAGACAGCCCACAGGGAACGAAAAACTGTTTTTT. It specifies CSVRQPTGNEKLFF.

The sample holds a few counts of this clonotype. One end of the junction varies from germline; a read error may be responsible. The V call is TRBV29-1, the J call TRBJ2-1, with 11 nucleotides matching TRBD2. Germline values: CDR1 SQVTM, CDR2 ANQGSEA. This CDR3 is built from 16 residues. The CDR3 coding sequence is TGCAGCCTTGATAGCGGGGGGGCTGACTCCTACAATGAGCAGTTCTTC. Protein sequence: CSLDSGGADSYNEQFF.

The genes are TRBV20-1 and TRBJ2-7; 12 positions agree with TRBD1. The CDR3 is 14 residues long. Trimming cost V 5 bases and J 3 bases; bases outside gene matches: 5. From germline, CDR1 is DFQATT and CDR2 SNEGSKA (reference sequence). CDR3: CSAHGTGGFYEQYV. DNA for the CDR3: TGCAGTGCTCATGGGACAGGGGGCTTCTACGAGCAGTACGTC.

The CDR3 DNA reads TGCGCCAGCAGCCAAGCCCAGGGGGGGGAACAGCCCCAGCATTTT. As protein: CASSQAQGGEQPQHF. The gene calls are TRBV4-3 and TRBJ1-5; 7 bases align to TRBD1. Germline values: CDR1 LGHNA, CDR2 YSLEER. Germline trimming cut 1 base from V and 7 bases from J; bases unmatched to any gene: 7. CDR3 length equals 15 residues.

This chain connects TRBV9 to TRBJ2-1; 7 bases map to TRBD1. The CDR3 covers 14 residues. Looked up from germline, CDR1 is SGDLS and CDR2 is YYNGEE. V trimming: 3 bases; J trimming: 5 bases; junction bases outside the gene matches: 5. In DNA form, the CDR3 reads TGTGCCAGCAGCGGAGGGGGCTTGAACAATGAGCAGTTCTTC. This sequence encodes CASSGGGLNNEQFF.

The gene calls are TRBV4-3 and TRBJ1-4; no firm D call. With 4 bases removed from V and 5 bases from J, the gap between germline ends came to 11 bases. This CDR3 region has 14 residues. CDR1 and CDR2 from the germline V gene are LGHNA and YSLEER. CDR3 region: CASSRRVENEKLFF. The CDR3 coding sequence is TGCGCCAGCAGCCGGCGTGTAGAGAATGAAAAACTGTTTTTT.

This rearrangement joins TRBV7-2 to TRBJ2-3; 7 bases are a match to TRBD2. This CDR3 comprises 14 residues. In germline, CDR1 is SGHTA, CDR2 FQGNSA. The J segment lost 8 bases and the V segment lost 7 bases, leaving 12 bases of the junction unmatched. For the CDR3, the DNA is TGTGCCAGCAACCTCTGGGGGGGGGAGTCTACGCAGTATTTT. Protein product: CASNLWGGESTQYF.

The rearrangement joins TRBV6-1 to TRBJ2-3; 7 nucleotides agree with TRBD2. In germline, CDR1 is MNHNS, CDR2 SASEGT. Losses at the gene ends were 2 bases for V and 6 bases for J; bases not matched to a gene: 11. The CDR3 is 16 amino acids. CDR3 residues: CASSEREGLGLDTQYF. The CDR3 coding sequence is TGTGCCAGCAGTGAAAGGGAGGGATTGGGGTTGGATACGCAGTATTTT.

The J gene is TRBJ2-1, the V gene TRBV12-3 or TRBV12-4, with 8 bases matching TRBD1. V dropped 2 bases and J dropped 0; count of bases not matched to a gene: 3. The CDR3 contains 16 residues. The CDR3 is CASSLRQGSSYNEQFF. The CDR3 bases are TGTGCCAGCAGTTTAAGACAGGGGAGCTCCTACAATGAGCAGTTCTTC.

This clonotype was seen a handful of times. The chain recombines TRBV6-2 or TRBV6-3 with TRBJ1-1; D remains unclear. Germline V gives CDR1 MNHEY, CDR2 SVGEGT. The ends were cut back, 2 bases at V and 1 base at J, with 5 bases in the middle. The CDR3 spans 13 residues. CDR3 residues: CASSYRQNTEAFF. As DNA, the CDR3 is TGTGCCAGCAGTTACCGACAGAACACTGAAGCTTTCTTT.

Ten or more counts support this clonotype. The chain carries TRBV7-9 and TRBJ1-1; D perhaps matches TRBD1 (6 bases). Deletions cut 2 bases from V and 3 bases from J, with 16 bases between. The CDR3 is 16 residues long. The germline V gene has CDR1 SEHNR and CDR2 FQNEAQ (reference sequence). The CDR3 coding sequence is TGTGCCAGCAGCTTATACCCGGCCAGGGGCTACACTGAAGCTTTCTTT. It translates to CASSLYPARGYTEAFF.

This clonotype was found a few times. The CDR3 DNA reads as TGTGCCAGCAGCTTCCAGCGGGTGGGCCAGCGGGAGCAGTTCTTC. Protein sequence: CASSFQRVGQREQFF. The chain has TRBV7-8 and TRBJ2-1; a weak D match, TRBD2 (6 bases). CDR3 length equals 15 residues. Trimming stripped 3 bases from V and 10 bases from J, with 19 bases between. Germline lookup yields CDR1 SGHVS and CDR2 FQNEAQ.

V and J are TRBV18 and TRBJ2-1, with TRBD1 matching over 12 bases. V shed 3 bases and J 7 bases; nucleotides not matched to a gene: 7. Per the germline V gene, CDR1 is KGHSH and CDR2 is LQKENI. The CDR3 contains 16 residues. In DNA form, the CDR3 reads TGTGCCAGCTCACCCAGTGGGACAGGGGGCAAAAATGAGCAGTTCTTC. Encoded protein: CASSPSGTGGKNEQFF.

This clonotype was counted at least ten times. The chain employs TRBV7-2 and TRBJ2-1; 10 bases are shared with TRBD2. The V segment lost 0 bases and the J segment 5 bases; nucleotides outside the gene matches: 1. The CDR3 has 15 amino acids. Germline V gene sequence: CDR1 SGHTA, CDR2 FQGNSA. The chain's CDR3 is CASSLASGGNNEQFF. In DNA form, the CDR3 reads TGTGCCAGCAGCTTAGCTAGCGGGGGGAACAATGAGCAGTTCTTC.

The table lists this clonotype with many counts. The chain has TRBV3-1 and TRBJ1-5; no firm D call. The V end lost 0 bases, the J end lost 7 bases, and 7 bases lay between the germline ends. Germline V lookup: CDR1 LGHDT, CDR2 YNNKEL (reference sequence). The CDR3 totals 13 residues. The CDR3 nucleotides are TGTGCCAGCAGCCAAGATTTAGGCCAGCCCCAGCATTTT. Amino acids: CASSQDLGQPQHF.

This clonotype was observed a handful of times. This chain uses TRBV7-2 with TRBJ2-7; tentative D call: TRBD2 (7 bases). The CDR3 runs to 15 residues. Trimming pared 5 bases from V and 0 bases from J, leaving 14 bases between. Germline loops: CDR1 SGHTA, CDR2 FQGNSA. CDR3 nucleotide sequence: TGTGCCAGCAGCCTCCGAGGGGGGGACTCCTACGAGCAGTACTTC. It translates to CASSLRGGDSYEQYF.

This clonotype was observed a few times. The chain joins TRBV20-1 to TRBJ2-5, with 7 bases matching TRBD1. Germline CDR1 and CDR2: DFQATT and SNEGSKA (reference sequence). The CDR3 runs 14 residues. V shed 4 bases, J shed 2 bases, and the junction held 7 bases outside the gene matches. CDR3 in amino acids: CSAKVQGVQETQYF. CDR3 coding DNA: TGCAGTGCTAAGGTGCAGGGGGTACAAGAGACCCAGTACTTC.

This clonotype was detected many times. The chain employs TRBV12-3 or TRBV12-4 and TRBJ2-7; D is possibly TRBD1 (6 bases). The CDR3 runs to 14 residues. V lost 1 base and J lost 5, with 12 bases in between. This CDR3 is CASSLEQGLNEQYF. The CDR3 nucleotides are TGTGCCAGCAGTTTAGAACAGGGTTTGAACGAGCAGTACTTC.

The V and J genes are TRBV5-4 and TRBJ2-1, with D tentatively TRBD2 (6 bases). The CDR3 loop spans 16 amino acids. Deletions cut 2 bases from V and 0 bases from J, with 12 bases between. The germline V gene encodes CDR1 SGHNT and CDR2 YYREEE (reference sequence). The DNA of the CDR3 is TGTGCCAGCAGCTTACCCCAGGGACTCTCCTACAATGAGCAGTTCTTC. Protein: CASSLPQGLSYNEQFF. The entire variable domain, with the rest obtained from reference TRBV5-4 and TRBJ2-1, is as follows: ETGVTQSPTHLIKTRGQQVTLRCSSQSGHNTVSWYQQALGQGPQFIFQYYREEENGRGNFPPRFSGLQFPNYSSELNVNALELDDSALYLCASSLPQGLSYNEQFFGPGTRLTVL.

The chain combines TRBV5-1 with TRBJ2-5, with D perhaps matching TRBD1 (5 bases). The germline V and J ends were trimmed by 0 bases and 1 base, with 7 bases remaining between them. This CDR3 is 14 amino acids long. Germline CDR1 reads SGHRS; CDR2 reads YFSETQ. The CDR3 spells CASSLGGFQETQYF. CDR3 nucleotides: TGCGCCAGCAGCTTGGGGGGCTTCCAAGAGACCCAGTACTTC. The full variable domain, rest sourced from reference TRBV5-1 and TRBJ2-5, is KAGVTQTPRYLIKTRGQQVTLSCSPISGHRSVSWYQQTPGQGLQFLFEYFSETQRNKGNFPGRFSGRQFSNSRSEMNVSTLELGDSALYLCASSLGGFQETQYFGPGTRLLVL.

The chain uses TRBV6-6 and TRBJ1-2, with unresolved D. CDR3 length: 13 residues. The germline gives CDR1 MNHNY, CDR2 SVGAGI (reference sequence). V was pared by 6 bases and J by 6 bases, with 14 bases between. CDR3 bases: TGTGCCAGCAGCCGAGACGTTCCCCATGGCTACACCTTC. It is translated as CASSRDVPHGYTF.

This clonotype occurred a few times. The chain links TRBV7-2 to TRBJ2-7; D possibly uses TRBD1 or TRBD2 (6 bases each). Germline loops: CDR1 SGHTA, CDR2 FQGNSA. Trimming pared 5 bases from V and 2 bases from J, leaving 13 bases between. This CDR3 contains 14 residues. The CDR3, as DNA: TGTGCCAGCAGCGCACGGGGGCCTCCCTACGAGCAGTACGTC. This encodes CASSARGPPYEQYV.

This clonotype was detected only a few times. The chain combines TRBV7-2 with TRBJ2-3; 8 bases line up with TRBD2. Germline V gives CDR1 SGHTA, CDR2 FQGNSA. Germline trimming cut 3 bases from V and 2 bases from J; bases unmatched to any gene: 4. The CDR3 totals 15 residues. In nucleotides, the CDR3 is TGTGCCAGCAGCTTGCGGGGGGTTCTCACAGATACGCAGTATTTT. Encoded protein: CASSLRGVLTDTQYF. Full variable domain (outside the CDR3, taken from reference TRBV7-2 and TRBJ2-3): GAGVSQSPSNKVTEKGKDVELRCDPISGHTALYWYRQSLGQGLEFLIYFQGNSAPDKSGLPSDRFSAERTGGSVSTLTIQRTQQEDSAVYLCASSLRGVLTDTQYFGPGTRLTVL.